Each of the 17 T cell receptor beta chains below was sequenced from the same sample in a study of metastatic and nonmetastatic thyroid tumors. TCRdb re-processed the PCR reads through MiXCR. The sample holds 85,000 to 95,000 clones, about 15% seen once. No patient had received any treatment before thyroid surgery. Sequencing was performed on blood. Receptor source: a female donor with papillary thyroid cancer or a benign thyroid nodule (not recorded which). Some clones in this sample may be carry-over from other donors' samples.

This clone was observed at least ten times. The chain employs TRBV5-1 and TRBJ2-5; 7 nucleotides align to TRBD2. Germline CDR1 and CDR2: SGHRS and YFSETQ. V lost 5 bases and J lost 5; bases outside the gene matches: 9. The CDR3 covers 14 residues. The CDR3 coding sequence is TGCGCCAGCAGGCGGGGGACGAGTAGGGAGACCCAGTACTTC. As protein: CASRRGTSRETQYF. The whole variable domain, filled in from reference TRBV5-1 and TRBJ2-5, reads KAGVTQTPRYLIKTRGQQVTLSCSPISGHRSVSWYQQTPGQGLQFLFEYFSETQRNKGNFPGRFSGRQFSNSRSEMNVSTLELGDSALYLCASRRGTSRETQYFGPGTRLLVL.

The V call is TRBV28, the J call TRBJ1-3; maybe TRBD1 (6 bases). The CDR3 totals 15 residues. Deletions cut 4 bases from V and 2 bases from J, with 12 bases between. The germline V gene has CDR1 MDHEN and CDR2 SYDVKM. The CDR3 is CASSSGTSPGNTIYF. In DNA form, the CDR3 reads TGTGCCAGCAGTTCCGGGACAAGCCCTGGAAACACCATATATTTT.

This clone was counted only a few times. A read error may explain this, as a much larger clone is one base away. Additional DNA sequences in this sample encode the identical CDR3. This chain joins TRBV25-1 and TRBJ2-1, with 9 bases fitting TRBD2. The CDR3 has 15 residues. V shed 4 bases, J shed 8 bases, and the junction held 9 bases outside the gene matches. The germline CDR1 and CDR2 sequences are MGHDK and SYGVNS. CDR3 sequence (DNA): TGTGCCAGCAGTGGCGGTGAGCGGGGGGTGTATGAGCAGTTCTTC. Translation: CASSGGERGVYEQFF.

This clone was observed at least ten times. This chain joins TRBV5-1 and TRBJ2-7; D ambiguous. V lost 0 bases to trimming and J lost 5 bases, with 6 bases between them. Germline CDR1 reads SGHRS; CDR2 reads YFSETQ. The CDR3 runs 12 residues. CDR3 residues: CASSLVADEQYF. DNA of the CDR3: TGCGCCAGCAGCTTGGTCGCCGACGAGCAGTACTTC.

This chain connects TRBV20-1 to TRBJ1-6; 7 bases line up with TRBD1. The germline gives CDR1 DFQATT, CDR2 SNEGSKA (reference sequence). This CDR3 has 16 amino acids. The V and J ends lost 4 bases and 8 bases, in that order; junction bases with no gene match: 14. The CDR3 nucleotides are TGCAGTGCTATAGATTCGGGACAGTGCACGGATTCACCCCTCCACTTT. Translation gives CSAIDSGQCTDSPLHF.

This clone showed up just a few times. CDR3 sequence reads: CAIGYSQQYF. The CDR3 bases are TGTGCCATCGGTTACTCGCAGCAGTACTTC. The chain combines TRBV6-6 with TRBJ2-7; D not certain. V lost 10 bases to trimming and J lost 8 bases, with 12 bases between them. CDR1 MNHNY and CDR2 SVGAGI come from the germline V gene (reference sequence). The CDR3 is 10 residues long.

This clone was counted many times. The CDR3: CASSSLAAPPYNEQFF. The CDR3, as DNA: TGTGCCAGCAGCAGTTTAGCGGCTCCCCCCTACAATGAGCAGTTCTTC. The chain has TRBV5-6 and TRBJ2-1; D may be TRBD2 (6 bases). The germline gives CDR1 SGHDT, CDR2 YYEEEE. V was cut by 4 bases and J by 2 bases, with 16 bases left in between. The CDR3 covers 16 residues.

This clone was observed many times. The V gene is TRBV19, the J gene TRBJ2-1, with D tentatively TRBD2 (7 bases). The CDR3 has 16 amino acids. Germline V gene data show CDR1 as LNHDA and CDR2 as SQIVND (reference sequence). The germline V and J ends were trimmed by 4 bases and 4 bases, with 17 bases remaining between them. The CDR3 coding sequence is TGTGCCAGTAGTACCCGGCCCGGGGGGCCTTACAATGAGCAGTTCTTC. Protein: CASSTRPGGPYNEQFF.

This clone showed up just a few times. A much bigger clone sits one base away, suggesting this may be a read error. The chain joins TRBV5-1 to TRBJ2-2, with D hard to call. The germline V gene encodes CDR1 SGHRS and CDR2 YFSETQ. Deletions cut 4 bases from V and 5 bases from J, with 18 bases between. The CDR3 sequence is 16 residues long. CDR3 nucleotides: TGCGCCAGCAGCCCCACAGTTTCTAAGGAGACCGGGGAGCTGTTTTTT. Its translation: CASSPTVSKETGELFF.

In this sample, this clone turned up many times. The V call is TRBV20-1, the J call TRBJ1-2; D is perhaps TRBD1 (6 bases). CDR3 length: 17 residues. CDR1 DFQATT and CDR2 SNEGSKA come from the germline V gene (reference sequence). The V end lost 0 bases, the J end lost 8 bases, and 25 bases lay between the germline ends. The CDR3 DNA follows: TGCAGTGCTAGAGATGGAAACAAGGTGGGGGGCCTTACGGGCTACACCTTC. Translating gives CSARDGNKVGGLTGYTF.

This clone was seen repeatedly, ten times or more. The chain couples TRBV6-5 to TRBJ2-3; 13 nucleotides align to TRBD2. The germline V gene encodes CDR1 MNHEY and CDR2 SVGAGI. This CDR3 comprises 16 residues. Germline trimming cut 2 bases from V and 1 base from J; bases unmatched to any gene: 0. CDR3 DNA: TGTGCCAGCAGTTACGGACTAGCGGGGGGCACAGATACGCAGTATTTT. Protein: CASSYGLAGGTDTQYF.

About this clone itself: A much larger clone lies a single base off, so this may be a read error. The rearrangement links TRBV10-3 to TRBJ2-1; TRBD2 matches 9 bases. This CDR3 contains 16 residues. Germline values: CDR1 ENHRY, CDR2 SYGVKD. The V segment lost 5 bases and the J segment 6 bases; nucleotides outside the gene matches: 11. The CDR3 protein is CAISRTFSSGVNEQFF. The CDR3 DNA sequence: TGTGCCATCAGTCGTACGTTTTCTAGCGGGGTCAATGAGCAGTTCTTC.

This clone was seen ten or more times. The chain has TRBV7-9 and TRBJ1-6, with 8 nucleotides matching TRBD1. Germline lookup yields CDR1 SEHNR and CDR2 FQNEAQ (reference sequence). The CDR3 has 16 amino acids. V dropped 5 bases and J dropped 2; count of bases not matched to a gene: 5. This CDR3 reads CASSGQGGTYNSPLHF. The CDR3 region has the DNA TGTGCCAGCAGCGGACAGGGCGGCACCTATAATTCACCCCTCCACTTT.

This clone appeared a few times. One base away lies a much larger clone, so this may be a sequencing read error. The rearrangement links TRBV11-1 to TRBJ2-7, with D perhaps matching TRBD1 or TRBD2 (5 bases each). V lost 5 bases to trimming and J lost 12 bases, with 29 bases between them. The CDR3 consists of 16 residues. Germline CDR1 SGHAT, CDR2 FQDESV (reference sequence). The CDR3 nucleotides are TGTGCCAGCAGCCCAGGAGGTTGGGGCCACCTCGAGGGTTGGTACTTC. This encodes CASSPGGWGHLEGWYF.

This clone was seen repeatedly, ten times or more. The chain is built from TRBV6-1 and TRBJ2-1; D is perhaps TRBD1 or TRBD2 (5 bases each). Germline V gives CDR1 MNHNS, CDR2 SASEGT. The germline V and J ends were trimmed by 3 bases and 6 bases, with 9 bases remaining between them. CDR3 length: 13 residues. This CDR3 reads CASSDGDGNEQFF. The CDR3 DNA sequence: TGTGCCAGCAGTGATGGGGACGGCAATGAGCAGTTCTTC.

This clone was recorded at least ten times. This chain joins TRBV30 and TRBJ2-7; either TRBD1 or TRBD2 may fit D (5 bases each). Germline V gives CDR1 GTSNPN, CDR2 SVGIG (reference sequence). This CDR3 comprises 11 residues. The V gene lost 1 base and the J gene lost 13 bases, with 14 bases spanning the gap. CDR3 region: CAWSDFRGTYF. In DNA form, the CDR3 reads TGTGCCTGGAGTGACTTTCGTGGGACCTACTTC.

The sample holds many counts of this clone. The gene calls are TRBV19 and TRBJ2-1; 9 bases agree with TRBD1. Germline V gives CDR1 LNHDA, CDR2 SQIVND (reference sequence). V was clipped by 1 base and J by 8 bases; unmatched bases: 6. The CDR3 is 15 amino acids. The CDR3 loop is CASSIVRTGVYEQFF. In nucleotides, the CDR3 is TGTGCCAGTAGTATAGTAAGGACAGGGGTCTATGAGCAGTTCTTC.